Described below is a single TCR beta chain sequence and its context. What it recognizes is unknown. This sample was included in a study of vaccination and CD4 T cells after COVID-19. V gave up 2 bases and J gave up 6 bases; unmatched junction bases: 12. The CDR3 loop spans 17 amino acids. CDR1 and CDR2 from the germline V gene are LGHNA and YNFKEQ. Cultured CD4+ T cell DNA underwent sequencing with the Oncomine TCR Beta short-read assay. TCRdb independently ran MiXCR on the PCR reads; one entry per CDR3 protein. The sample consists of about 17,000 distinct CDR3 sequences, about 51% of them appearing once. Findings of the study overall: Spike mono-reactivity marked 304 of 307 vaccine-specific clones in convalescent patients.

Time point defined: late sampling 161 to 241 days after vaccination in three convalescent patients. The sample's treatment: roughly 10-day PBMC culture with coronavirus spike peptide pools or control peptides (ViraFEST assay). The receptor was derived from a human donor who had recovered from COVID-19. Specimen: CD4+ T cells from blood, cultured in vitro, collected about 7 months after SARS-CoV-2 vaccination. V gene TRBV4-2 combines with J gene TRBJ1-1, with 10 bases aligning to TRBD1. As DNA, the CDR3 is TGTGCCAGCAGCCAAATTCGGGGGACAGGGGCTGGGGCTGAAGCTTTCTTT. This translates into CASSQIRGTGAGAEAFF.